Each of the 14 T cell receptor beta chains below was sequenced from the same sample in a study of T-cell reconstitution after alpha-beta-depleted transplantation in children (dated by TCRdb to between 2015 and 2016). Libraries were made using PCR. TCRdb names Illumina HiSeq 2500 as the instrument used. TCR libraries were prepared with molecular barcoding, using unique molecular identifiers to normalize TCRbeta repertoire quantification. Clones were called with MiXCR by TCRdb after fastp trimmed the public reads at Q25, and only in-frame beta chains were retained. Entries that share a CDR3 protein sequence are merged under the most common genes and DNA. Within this sample are some 290,000 distinct CDR3 sequences, with over 8% of them counted one time only. Roughly a tenth of the sample lies in the top ten. Sample: PBMCs from the stem cell graft donor, taken from the stem cell graft. The receptors were sampled from a human donor who donated a stem cell graft to a child with SCID.

This clonotype turned up a few times. The chain links TRBV20-1 to TRBJ1-5; D is uncertain. V was cut by 0 bases and J by 5 bases, with 14 bases left in between. The CDR3 contains 15 residues. The germline CDR1 and CDR2 sequences are DFQATT and SNEGSKA (reference sequence). The CDR3 sequence is CSARDRKGSDQPQHF. CDR3 nucleotides: TGCAGTGCTAGAGATCGAAAAGGGTCGGATCAGCCCCAGCATTTT.

This clonotype was picked up a small number of times. This chain links TRBV20-1 with TRBJ2-3; no firm D call. Trimming stripped 6 bases from V and 2 bases from J, with 9 bases between. The CDR3 runs to 12 residues. Germline CDR1 reads DFQATT; CDR2 reads SNEGSKA (reference sequence). The CDR3: CSASQPTDTQYF. The CDR3 nucleotides are TGCAGTGCGTCACAACCCACAGATACGCAGTATTTT.

The gene calls are TRBV9 and TRBJ2-5, with D perhaps TRBD2 (6 bases). The CDR3 runs to 13 residues. V shed 3 bases and J shed 7 bases, with 13 bases lying between them. Germline CDR1 SGDLS, CDR2 YYNGEE. The DNA for the CDR3 is TGTGCCAGCAGCGCCAACCGGGGAGGGACCCAGTACTTC. Translated, it gives CASSANRGGTQYF.

With regard to this clonotype: The final CDR3 position lacks the conserved phenylalanine or tryptophan, pointing to a likely read error. The chain couples TRBV27 to TRBJ2-7; D might be TRBD1 or TRBD2, each matching 5 bases. Trimming removed 6 bases from V and 2 bases from J, with 14 bases in between. The CDR3 covers 14 residues. CDR1 is MNHEY, CDR2 SMNVEV, per germline (reference sequence). CDR3 region: CASRSPGRTYEQYI. For the CDR3, the DNA is TGTGCCAGCAGATCACCGGGACGGACCTACGAGCAGTACATC.

The chain employs TRBV18 and TRBJ2-3; TRBD1 is a possible D gene (5 bases). V was pared by 1 base and J by 5 bases, with 10 bases between. This CDR3 has 14 amino acids. Germline loops: CDR1 KGHSH, CDR2 LQKENI. The CDR3 is CASSPRRREDTQYF. The CDR3 DNA is TGTGCCAGCTCACCACGCCGCAGGGAAGATACGCAGTATTTT.

Comments on this clonotype: A much larger clone differs from this one at a single base, so this may be a read error. This chain connects TRBV12-3 or TRBV12-4 to TRBJ1-1, with D perhaps matching TRBD1 (6 bases). The germline V and J ends were trimmed by 6 bases and 6 bases, with 20 bases remaining between them. The CDR3 contains 15 residues. The CDR3 DNA reads TGTGCCAGCAGCTCCCGGACAGAGCGGAATGCTGAAGCTTTCTTT. It codes for CASSSRTERNAEAFF.

CDR3 nucleotides: TGCAGTGCTAACGACAGGATGGTCGCTGAAGCTTTCTTT. Protein product: CSANDRMVAEAFF. The gene calls are TRBV20-1 and TRBJ1-1; the D gene is possibly TRBD1 (6 bases). Germline V gene sequence: CDR1 DFQATT, CDR2 SNEGSKA (reference sequence). The CDR3 spans 13 residues. V gave up 4 bases and J gave up 6 bases, with 15 bases separating them.

There are a few counts of this clonotype. The rearrangement joins TRBV12-3 or TRBV12-4 to TRBJ1-1; D remains unclear. V lost 3 bases and J lost 4, with 6 bases in between. The CDR3 is 12 amino acids. In DNA, the CDR3 is TGTGCCAGCAGTTTCCGGGGCACTGAAGCTTTCTTT. It translates to CASSFRGTEAFF.

The chain uses TRBV20-1 and TRBJ2-5; D uncertain. CDR1 and CDR2 (germline): DFQATT, SNEGSKA (reference sequence). Trimming cost V 1 base and J 1 base, with 13 bases left between them. The CDR3 spans 15 residues. The CDR3 DNA reads as TGCAGTGCTAGAGTTTTTTCCACTCCCCAAGAGACCCAGTACTTC. Protein: CSARVFSTPQETQYF.

This clonotype was detected ten times or more. The chain is built from TRBV19 and TRBJ2-3; tentatively, D is TRBD2 (5 bases). CDR1 and CDR2 from the germline V gene are LNHDA and SQIVND (reference sequence). The V end was cut by 7 bases, the J end by 2 bases, with 16 bases between. The CDR3 length is 15 residues. In DNA form, the CDR3 reads TGTGCCAGTACCGATAGAGGGCCGACCACAGATACGCAGTATTTT. Translating it yields CASTDRGPTTDTQYF.

This clonotype was seen ten or more times. The chain recombines TRBV7-6 with TRBJ1-1; possible D gene TRBD1, 5 bases. In germline, CDR1 is SGHVS, CDR2 FNYEAQ. V was trimmed by 0 bases and J by 8 bases, leaving 19 bases between them. The CDR3 consists of 16 residues. The CDR3 loop reads CASSLATGGLPSEAFF. CDR3 sequence (DNA): TGTGCCAGCAGCTTAGCTACGGGGGGGTTGCCATCGGAAGCTTTCTTT.

The J gene is TRBJ1-6, the V gene TRBV5-1; tentative D call: TRBD1 (6 bases). The CDR3 consists of 16 residues. V was clipped by 2 bases and J by 9 bases, with 18 bases between them. Germline V CDR1 and CDR2: SGHRS, YFSETQ. The CDR3 nucleotides read TGCGCCAGCAGCTTTGACTTGGGGGCGTTCGGTTCACCCCTCCACTTT. This sequence encodes CASSFDLGAFGSPLHF.

The sample holds a few counts of this clonotype. The chain employs TRBV6-4 and TRBJ2-3; no definite D call. This CDR3 has 13 amino acids. Germline CDR1 is MRHNA and CDR2 is SNTAGT. Trimming took 0 bases from V and 8 from J, leaving 9 bases between them. The CDR3 DNA follows: TGTGCCAGCAGTGACTCTTTCATTGGTACGCAGTATTTT. This codes for CASSDSFIGTQYF.

This sequence joins TRBV27 and TRBJ2-7; weak D call: TRBD2 (5 bases). The germline CDR1 and CDR2 sequences are MNHEY and SMNVEV (reference sequence). Trimming left V 3 bases short and J 4 bases short, with 13 bases between. This CDR3 is 14 amino acids long. The CDR3 reads CASSLGDGEYEQYF. The CDR3 DNA reads as TGTGCCAGCAGTTTGGGAGACGGAGAATACGAGCAGTACTTC.